The 18 T cell receptor beta chains below were found in one sample sequenced in a study of cytomegalovirus exposure and HLA in healthy donors. The PCR contained 60 Vbeta and 13 Jbeta primers. TCRdb's table, derived via immunoSEQ multiplex PCR, lists solely in-frame clones and lacks some. This table holds 180,000 or so clones, 62% found once. Input material: PBMCs. These receptors originate from a middle-aged man in good health and CMV-seronegative.

The J gene is TRBJ2-1, the V gene TRBV11-2; TRBD1 matches 12 bases. CDR3 size: 15 residues. J lost 8 bases, V lost 2 bases, and 4 bases had no gene match. Germline lookup yields CDR1 SGHAT and CDR2 FQNNGV. CDR3 sequence: CASSLMGQGADEQFF. The CDR3 DNA reads TGTGCCAGCAGCTTAATGGGACAGGGGGCAGATGAGCAGTTCTTC.

This chain joins TRBV6-5 and TRBJ1-2; TRBD1 might be the D (5 bases). Per germline, CDR1 MNHEY and CDR2 SVGAGI. CDR3 length equals 11 residues. The CDR3 protein is CFDRGWHGYTF. The CDR3 coding sequence is TGTTTCGACCGGGGGTGGCATGGCTACACCTTC.

The table lists this clone with a few counts. The genes are TRBV11-1 and TRBJ2-7; 15 bases match TRBD2. The CDR3 covers 18 residues. Germline V gene sequence: CDR1 SGHAT, CDR2 FQDESV (reference sequence). V was pared by 2 bases and J by 0 bases, with 5 bases of the junction left unmatched. CDR3: CASSLSGTSGRRSYEQYF. The CDR3 DNA reads as TGTGCCAGCAGCTTAAGCGGGACTAGCGGGAGGCGCTCCTACGAGCAGTACTTC.

In this sample, this clone turned up a few times. V is TRBV7-2 and J is TRBJ1-3; the D gene is possibly TRBD1 (6 bases). The CDR3 is 16 amino acids. Per germline, CDR1 SGHTA and CDR2 FQGNSA. Deletions cut 7 bases from V and 1 base from J, with 17 bases between. The CDR3 spells CASNEGGGGSGNTIYF. CDR3 nucleotide sequence: TGTGCCAGCAACGAGGGGGGGGGAGGTTCTGGAAACACCATATATTTT.

Only a few counts were recorded for this clone. The chain links TRBV6-1 to TRBJ2-2; 10 bases are a match to TRBD1. Losses at the gene ends were 4 bases for V and 5 bases for J; bases not matched to a gene: 4. There are 15 residues in the CDR3. Germline CDR1 reads MNHNS; CDR2 reads SASEGT. The DNA for the CDR3 is TGTGCCAGCAGTGGGCGGGACAGGGGAACCGGGGAGCTGTTTTTT. This sequence encodes CASSGRDRGTGELFF.

About this clone itself: One end of the junction does not line up with germline, which may come from a read error. V gene TRBV7-3 combines with J gene TRBJ2-1, with 14 bases fitting TRBD2. The germline CDR1 and CDR2 sequences are SGHTA and FQGTGA. The CDR3 contains 20 residues. The CDR3 nucleotides read TGTGCCAGCAGCTTAAACCCTGTGACTAGCGGGAGGGCCTCCTACAATGGGCAGTTCTTC. Translation gives CASSLNPVTSGRASYNGQFF.

The chain joins TRBV27 to TRBJ1-5; no reliable D call. Germline values: CDR1 MNHEY, CDR2 SMNVEV (reference sequence). The CDR3 extends over 17 amino acids. Trimming took 5 bases from V and 1 from J, leaving 18 bases between them. CDR3 coding DNA: TGTGCCAGCAGTAATCCCCCCCGGGATCCCAGCAATCAGCCCCAGCATTTT. Translated, it gives CASSNPPRDPSNQPQHF.

This clone was seen a single time. CDR3 sequence: CASSPGDWYNEQFF. Here the CDR3 DNA reads TGTGCCAGCAGTCCAGGGGATTGGTACAATGAGCAGTTCTTC. The chain joins TRBV28 to TRBJ2-1; D might be TRBD1 (6 bases). Germline assignment: CDR1 MDHEN and CDR2 SYDVKM. This CDR3 region has 14 residues. V lost 5 bases and J lost 4, with 12 bases in between.

This chain links TRBV5-1 with TRBJ2-3, with no clear D. The CDR3 is 14 residues long. Trimming removed 3 bases at V and 4 bases at J, with 12 bases between. Germline CDR1 is SGHRS and CDR2 is YFSETQ. CDR3 protein: CASSWLAGADTQYF. The CDR3 DNA reads TGCGCCAGCAGCTGGCTGGCAGGTGCAGATACGCAGTATTTT.

The CDR3 DNA reads TGTGCCAGCAGCCTCAGACTAGCCGTAGGGGGGGATACGCAGTATTTT. Translation: CASSLRLAVGGDTQYF. V usage is TRBV9 and J usage is TRBJ2-3, with a possible D match to TRBD2 (7 bases). This CDR3 contains 16 residues. The ends were cut back, 4 bases at V and 6 bases at J, with 21 bases in the middle. Germline CDR1 is SGDLS and CDR2 is YYNGEE.

Comments on this clone: Germline is not matched at one junction end, which may reflect a read error. V gene TRBV7-9 combines with J gene TRBJ2-7; 9 nucleotides align to TRBD2. This CDR3 spans 13 amino acids. In germline, CDR1 is SEHNR, CDR2 FQNEAQ (reference sequence). The CDR3 nucleotides read TGTTCCAGCAGCTTACTAGCGGGCTACGAGCAGTACTTC. Its translation: CSSSLLAGYEQYF.

This chain joins TRBV9 and TRBJ2-7; TRBD2 matches at 13 bases. V was pared by 0 bases and J by 6 bases, with 12 bases of the junction left unmatched. From germline, CDR1 is SGDLS and CDR2 YYNGEE. The CDR3 is 18 residues long. CDR3 in DNA: TGTGCCAGCAGCGTAGGAGATCGACTAGCGGGAGGTTTCGGCGAGCAGTACTTC. It specifies CASSVGDRLAGGFGEQYF.

The rearrangement joins TRBV6-1 to TRBJ2-3; 11 nucleotides agree with TRBD2. Losses at the gene ends were 6 bases for V and 1 base for J; bases not matched to a gene: 3. This CDR3 contains 15 residues. The V gene's germline CDR1 is MNHNS and CDR2 SASEGT. CDR3 in DNA: TGTGCCAGCAGGGGGGGACTAGCGGGCACAGATACGCAGTATTTT. Translation: CASRGGLAGTDTQYF.

The V and J genes are TRBV5-8 and TRBJ2-7; D is undetermined. The V and J ends lost 4 bases and 0 bases respectively, with 11 bases between them. Germline V gene sequence: CDR1 SGHTS, CDR2 YDEGEE. CDR3 length equals 14 residues. CDR3 DNA: TGTGCCAGCAGCCGGGTCTACGACTCCTACGAGCAGTACTTC. It codes for CASSRVYDSYEQYF.

The V call is TRBV2, the J call TRBJ1-1; D is perhaps TRBD1 (5 bases). The germline V and J ends were trimmed by 6 bases and 1 base, with 15 bases remaining between them. CDR3 length equals 15 residues. Per germline, CDR1 SNHLY and CDR2 FYNNEI. CDR3 sequence: CASRVGVGGNTEAFF. CDR3 coding DNA: TGTGCCAGCAGAGTGGGGGTGGGGGGGAACACTGAAGCTTTCTTT.

The genes are TRBV11-3 and TRBJ1-5; 8 bases agree with TRBD1. This CDR3 has 14 residues. CDR1 SGHNT and CDR2 YENEEA come from the germline V gene. The J segment lost 5 bases and the V segment lost 2 bases, leaving 2 bases of the junction unmatched. CDR3 nucleotides: TGTGCCAGCAGCTTACCAGGGGGCCATCAGCCCCAGCATTTT. It codes for CASSLPGGHQPQHF.

This clone has a handful of counts. The chain employs TRBV11-2 and TRBJ2-5, with D maybe TRBD1 (5 bases). Germline V gene lookup returns CDR1 SGHAT and CDR2 FQNNGV. This CDR3 comprises 14 residues. Trimming removed 4 bases from V and 5 bases from J, with 14 bases in between. CDR3 in DNA: TGTGCCAGCAGCTACCAGGGATTGTGGGAGACCCAGTACTTC. Protein: CASSYQGLWETQYF.

The V call is TRBV7-2, the J call TRBJ2-7, with 12 bases fitting TRBD2. CDR1 is SGHTA, CDR2 FQGNSA, per germline. The CDR3 consists of 17 residues. V was clipped by 3 bases and J by 0 bases; unmatched bases: 6. CDR3 bases: TGTGCCAGCAGCTTGACTAGCGGGGGATACATCTCCTACGAGCAGTACTTC. Translated: CASSLTSGGYISYEQYF. Full variable domain (remainder filled in from reference TRBV7-2 and TRBJ2-7): GAGVSQSPSNKVTEKGKDVELRCDPISGHTALYWYRQSLGQGLEFLIYFQGNSAPDKSGLPSDRFSAERTGGSVSTLTIQRTQQEDSAVYLCASSLTSGGYISYEQYFGPGTRLTVT.